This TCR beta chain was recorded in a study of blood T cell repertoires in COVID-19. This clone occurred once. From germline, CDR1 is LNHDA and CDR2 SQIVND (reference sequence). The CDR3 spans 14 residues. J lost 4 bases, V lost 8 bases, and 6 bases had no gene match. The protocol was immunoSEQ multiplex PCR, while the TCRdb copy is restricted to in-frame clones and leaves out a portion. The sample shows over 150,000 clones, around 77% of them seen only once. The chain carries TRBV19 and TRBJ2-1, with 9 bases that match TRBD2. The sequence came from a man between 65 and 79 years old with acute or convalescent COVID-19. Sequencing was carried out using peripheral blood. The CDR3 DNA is TGTGCCAGTGATAGCGGGAGAGAATACAATGAGCAGTTCTTC. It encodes CASDSGREYNEQFF.